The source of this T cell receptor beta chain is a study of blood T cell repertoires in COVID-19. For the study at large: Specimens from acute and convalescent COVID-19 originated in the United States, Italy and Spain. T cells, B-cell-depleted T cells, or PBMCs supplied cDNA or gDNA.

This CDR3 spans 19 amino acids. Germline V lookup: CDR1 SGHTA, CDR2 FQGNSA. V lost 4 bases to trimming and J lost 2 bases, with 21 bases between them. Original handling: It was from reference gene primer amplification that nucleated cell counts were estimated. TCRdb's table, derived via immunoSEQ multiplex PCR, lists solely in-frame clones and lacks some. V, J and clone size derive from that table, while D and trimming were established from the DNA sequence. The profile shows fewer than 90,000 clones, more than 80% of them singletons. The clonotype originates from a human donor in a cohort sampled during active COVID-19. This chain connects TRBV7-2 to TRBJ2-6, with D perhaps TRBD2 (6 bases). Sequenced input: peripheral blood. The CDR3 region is CASSYPVDYWGAGANVLTF. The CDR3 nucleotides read TGTGCCAGCAGCTACCCGGTAGACTACTGGGGGGCTGGGGCCAACGTCCTGACTTTC.